The 6 T cell receptor beta chains reported below all come from one sample, sequenced in a study of control samples from healthy donors and cancer patients. Repertoires were generated with immunoSEQ multiplex PCR, while TCRdb's copy carries only in-frame clones and drops some. The data show around 230,000 clones, 90% to 95% seen once. The source material was blood. Receptors were obtained from a man aged 50 to 60 in good health.

The V and J genes are TRBV2 and TRBJ2-5; D remains ambiguous. Germline V lookup: CDR1 SNHLY, CDR2 FYNNEI. This CDR3 spans 13 amino acids. Trimming took off 6 bases at V and 1 base at J, with 9 bases between the two ends. Here the CDR3 DNA reads TGTGCCAGCAGCCCCCGAATCCAAGAGACCCAGTACTTC. It is translated as CASSPRIQETQYF.

The genes are TRBV4-1 and TRBJ1-2; D is uncertain. Germline CDR1 reads MGHRA; CDR2 reads YSYEKL. V dropped 3 bases and J dropped 2 bases, with 13 bases sitting between them. CDR3 size: 15 residues. CDR3 DNA: TGCGCCAGCAGCCAGACTGGCGCAGAAAACTATGGCTACACCTTC. The encoded protein is CASSQTGAENYGYTF.

This sequence joins TRBV7-9 and TRBJ1-3, with D possibly matching TRBD1 (6 bases). This CDR3 region has 16 residues. Between the trimmed V and J ends, which lost 0 bases and 0 bases, there was a span of 9 bases. Germline CDR1 and CDR2: SEHNR and FQNEAQ (reference sequence). The CDR3 sequence is CASSLAGGPSGNTIYF. The CDR3 DNA reads as TGTGCCAGCAGCTTAGCGGGGGGCCCCTCTGGAAACACCATATATTTT.

The CDR3 nucleotides are TGTGCCAGCAGCTCGTCGGGGGGAGCGGTCGAGACCCAGTACTTC. Translation gives CASSSSGGAVETQYF. V and J are TRBV11-1 and TRBJ2-5; TRBD2 aligns across 7 bases. The CDR3 consists of 15 residues. Germline trimming cut 4 bases from V and 5 bases from J; bases unmatched to any gene: 10. CDR1 is SGHAT and CDR2 is FQDESV in the germline V gene (reference sequence). Full variable domain (missing parts from reference TRBV11-1 and TRBJ2-5): EAEVAQSPRYKITEKSQAVAFWCDPISGHATLYWYRQILGQGPELLVQFQDESVVDDSQLPKDRFSAERLKGVDSTLKIQPAELGDSAMYLCASSSSGGAVETQYFGPGTRLLVL.

The V gene is TRBV7-6, the J gene TRBJ2-1; 8 nucleotides agree with TRBD1. Trimming took 4 bases from V and 2 from J; bases not matched to a gene: 4. The CDR3 extends over 15 amino acids. Germline-derived CDR1 and CDR2 are SGHVS and FNYEAQ. CDR3 DNA sequence: TGTGCCAGCAGCTACACAGGGGGGACCTACAATGAGCAGTTCTTC. Residues: CASSYTGGTYNEQFF. The variable domain in full, completed from reference TRBV7-6 and TRBJ2-1, reads GAGVSQSPRYKVTKRGQDVALRCDPISGHVSLYWYRQALGQGPEFLTYFNYEAQQDKSGLPNDRFSAERPEGSISTLTIQRTEQRDSAMYRCASSYTGGTYNEQFFGPGTRLTVL.

The rearrangement joins TRBV18 to TRBJ2-5, with no clear D. The V gene lost 3 bases and the J gene lost 1 base, with 9 bases spanning the gap. Germline lookup yields CDR1 KGHSH and CDR2 LQKENI. CDR3 length: 14 amino acids. The CDR3: CASSPPSIQETQYF. The DNA of the CDR3 is TGTGCCAGCTCACCCCCATCCATCCAAGAGACCCAGTACTTC.